The 8 T cell receptor beta chains presented below share a single source sample, sequenced in a study of chronic HIV infection and antiretroviral therapy. TCRdb processed the 5' RACE reads anew with MiXCR; each CDR3 protein has one entry. The sample lists 39,000 or so distinct CDR3 sequences, around 8.7% seen once, with 2.9% in the top ten. Sequencing used peripheral blood. These receptors came from an adult who had HIV and had not received antiretroviral therapy, or was an uninfected healthy control (not recorded which).

This clonotype was observed a handful of times. The chain combines TRBV7-2 with TRBJ2-7; weak D call: TRBD1 (5 bases). Germline V lookup: CDR1 SGHTA, CDR2 FQGNSA. V was trimmed by 2 bases and J by 7 bases, leaving 12 bases between them. This CDR3 region has 13 residues. In DNA form, the CDR3 reads TGTGCCAGCAGCTTACAAGGGGTAGGGGAGCAGTACTTC. Amino acids: CASSLQGVGEQYF.

This clonotype was recorded at least ten times. DNA for the CDR3: TGTGCCAGCAGAGAGAACACTGAAGCTTTCTTT. Its protein product is CASRENTEAFF. The chain is built from TRBV6-1 and TRBJ1-1, with D unresolved. Germline V gene lookup returns CDR1 MNHNS and CDR2 SASEGT. Trimming stripped 6 bases from V and 1 base from J, with 3 bases between. This CDR3 spans 11 amino acids.

This clonotype was counted between two and nine times. The chain's CDR3 is CASSFKPNTEAFF. The CDR3 bases are TGCGCCAGCAGCTTTAAACCGAACACTGAAGCTTTCTTT. The chain couples TRBV5-1 to TRBJ1-1; no definite D call. The V and J ends lost 2 bases and 1 base respectively, with 6 bases between them. CDR3 length: 13 amino acids. Germline values: CDR1 SGHRS, CDR2 YFSETQ.

This clonotype was seen a handful of times. The chain combines TRBV28 with TRBJ2-7, with 9 bases aligning to TRBD1. The V gene's germline CDR1 is MDHEN and CDR2 SYDVKM. The CDR3 has 15 residues. Unmatched junction bases numbered 10, after V lost 5 bases and J lost 5 bases. The CDR3 reads CASSPAGTGKNEQYF. The CDR3 DNA sequence: TGTGCCAGCAGTCCCGCCGGGACAGGGAAGAACGAGCAGTACTTC.

This clonotype was observed at least ten times. V and J are TRBV20-1 and TRBJ1-2; no reliable D call. There are 12 residues in the CDR3. The germline V gene has CDR1 DFQATT and CDR2 SNEGSKA (reference sequence). V was trimmed by 2 bases and J by 5 bases, leaving 9 bases between them. Here the CDR3 reads CSARHRTYGYTF. The CDR3 DNA reads as TGCAGTGCTAGACATAGGACTTATGGCTACACCTTC.

A few counts support this clonotype. The chain joins TRBV7-2 to TRBJ2-1; no reliable D call. The germline gives CDR1 SGHTA, CDR2 FQGNSA. The CDR3 length is 15 residues. V lost 5 bases and J lost 3, with 14 bases in between. For the CDR3, the DNA is TGTGCCAGCAGCCCAGCACGTGAGAACTACAATGAGCAGTTCTTC. It is translated as CASSPARENYNEQFF.

This clonotype has more than one count but fewer than ten. This sequence joins TRBV30 and TRBJ1-6; the D gene is possibly TRBD1 (5 bases). The germline V gene encodes CDR1 GTSNPN and CDR2 SVGIG (reference sequence). V gave up 2 bases and J gave up 8 bases, with 10 bases separating them. The CDR3 contains 13 residues. The DNA for the CDR3 is TGTGCCTGGAGTTGGGGGTGGGATTCACCCCTCCACTTT. It codes for CAWSWGWDSPLHF. Combining the CDR3 with reference TRBV30 and TRBJ1-6 gives the whole variable domain SQTIHQWPATLVQPVGSPLSLECTVEGTSNPNLYWYRQAAGRGLQLLFYSVGIGQISSEVPQNLSASRPQDRQFILSSKKLLLSDSGFYLCAWSWGWDSPLHFGNGTRLTVT.

This clonotype has ten or more counts. The chain is built from TRBV29-1 and TRBJ2-5, with 11 bases aligning to TRBD2. V trimming: 6 bases; J trimming: 2 bases; junction bases outside the gene matches: 5. The CDR3 has 14 residues. Germline V CDR1 and CDR2: SQVTM, ANQGSEA. The CDR3 bases are TGCAGCGTCGAGCTAGCGGGAGGACAAGAGACCCAGTACTTC. It encodes CSVELAGGQETQYF.